The rows below give T cell receptor beta chains drawn from one sample of a study of technical replicates of blood from four donors. TCRdb keeps only in-frame clones here, not all; method: immunoSEQ multiplex PCR. This sample has tens of thousands of clones, with less than 99% found just once. Sequenced sample: T cells isolated from PBMCs. All receptors derive from a human donor in good health. The CDR3 runs from the conserved cysteine through the conserved F or W. Each record gives: D gene, V gene, J gene, clone size, CDR3 protein, CDR3 DNA. A D gene is named only where the DNA matches it firmly. The size field is filled for only some rows; it gives once, few, many or a size class.

d_call: .
v_call: TRBV4-3
j_call: TRBJ1-1
clone_size: .
cdr3_aa: CASSQDPGYTEAFF
cdr3_nt: TGCGCCAGCAGCCAAGACCCGGGTTACACTGAAGCTTTCTTT

d_call: .
v_call: TRBV4-1
j_call: TRBJ2-1
clone_size: .
cdr3_aa: CASSQLVKQFF
cdr3_nt: TGCGCCAGCAGCCAATTAGTGAAGCAGTTCTTC

d_call: TRBD2
v_call: TRBV7-9
j_call: TRBJ2-2
clone_size: .
cdr3_aa: CASWSGRNGELFF
cdr3_nt: TGTGCCAGCTGGAGCGGGAGGAACGGGGAGCTGTTTTTT

d_call: TRBD1
v_call: TRBV5-1
j_call: TRBJ2-1
clone_size: .
cdr3_aa: CASSIGDRGNEQFF
cdr3_nt: TGCGCCAGCAGCATAGGAGACAGGGGGAATGAGCAGTTCTTC

d_call: .
v_call: TRBV7-2
j_call: TRBJ2-7
clone_size: once
cdr3_aa: CASSLGALPYEQYF
cdr3_nt: TGTGCCAGCAGCTTAGGCGCATTGCCCTACGAGCAGTACTTC

d_call: TRBD1
v_call: TRBV5-1
j_call: TRBJ2-7
clone_size: .
cdr3_aa: CASSGGDRGLVVEQYF
cdr3_nt: TGCGCCAGCAGCGGGGGGGACAGGGGCTTGGTTGTCGAGCAGTACTTC

d_call: .
v_call: TRBV2
j_call: TRBJ2-7
clone_size: .
cdr3_aa: CASSVVSEQYF
cdr3_nt: TGTGCCAGCAGTGTCGTCTCCGAGCAGTACTTC

d_call: .
v_call: TRBV6-6
j_call: TRBJ1-5
clone_size: .
cdr3_aa: CASMGPLAQHF
cdr3_nt: TGTGCCAGCATGGGCCCTTTAGCCCAGCATTTT

d_call: TRBD1
v_call: TRBV19
j_call: TRBJ1-1
clone_size: .
cdr3_aa: CASRKAQGTEAFF
cdr3_nt: TGTGCCAGTAGGAAGGCACAGGGGACTGAAGCTTTCTTT

d_call: .
v_call: TRBV4-1
j_call: TRBJ2-7
clone_size: once
cdr3_aa: CASSLKTALDSEQYF
cdr3_nt: TGCGCCAGCAGCCTCAAGACCGCCCTAGATTCCGAGCAGTACTTC

d_call: .
v_call: TRBV27
j_call: TRBJ2-5
clone_size: .
cdr3_aa: CASYPAGGATQYF
cdr3_nt: TGTGCCAGCTACCCTGCCGGTGGGGCGACCCAGTACTTC

d_call: .
v_call: TRBV6-5
j_call: TRBJ2-2
clone_size: .
cdr3_aa: CASSTTRAPGELFF
cdr3_nt: TGTGCCAGCAGTACAACTAGGGCCCCCGGGGAGCTGTTTTTT

d_call: .
v_call: TRBV27
j_call: TRBJ2-7
clone_size: .
cdr3_aa: CASSSRENYEQYF
cdr3_nt: TGTGCCAGCAGTTCTCGGGAGAACTACGAGCAGTACTTC

d_call: .
v_call: TRBV19
j_call: TRBJ1-1
clone_size: .
cdr3_aa: CASSIVRENTEAFF
cdr3_nt: TGTGCCAGTAGTATCGTTCGGGAGAACACTGAAGCTTTCTTT

d_call: TRBD2
v_call: TRBV4-3
j_call: TRBJ2-3
clone_size: .
cdr3_aa: CASSQDWVAGRNTDTQYF
cdr3_nt: TGCGCCAGCAGCCAAGACTGGGTAGCGGGAAGAAACACAGATACGCAGTATTTT

d_call: .
v_call: TRBV30
j_call: TRBJ1-1
clone_size: .
cdr3_aa: CAWSAGAQAFF
cdr3_nt: TGTGCCTGGAGTGCTGGGGCGCAGGCTTTCTTT

d_call: .
v_call: TRBV5-4
j_call: TRBJ1-1
clone_size: .
cdr3_aa: CASSGDFPTEAFF
cdr3_nt: TGTGCCAGCAGCGGGGACTTCCCGACTGAAGCTTTCTTT

d_call: TRBD2
v_call: TRBV7-9
j_call: TRBJ2-5
clone_size: .
cdr3_aa: CASSPRLAGRVETQYF
cdr3_nt: TGTGCCAGCAGCCCCCGACTAGCGGGAAGGGTAGAGACCCAGTACTTC

d_call: TRBD1
v_call: TRBV14
j_call: TRBJ1-4
clone_size: .
cdr3_aa: CASSSKDRVNEKLFF
cdr3_nt: TGTGCCAGCAGCTCAAAGGACAGGGTTAATGAAAAACTGTTTTTT

d_call: .
v_call: TRBV2
j_call: TRBJ2-7
clone_size: .
cdr3_aa: CASSQRGRDSYEQYF
cdr3_nt: TGTGCCAGCAGCCAGAGAGGGCGGGACTCCTACGAGCAGTACTTC

d_call: .
v_call: TRBV4-3
j_call: TRBJ1-4
clone_size: .
cdr3_aa: CASSHVNEGALFF
cdr3_nt: TGCGCCAGCAGCCACGTAAACGAGGGAGCACTGTTTTTT

d_call: .
v_call: TRBV4-2
j_call: TRBJ2-7
clone_size: .
cdr3_aa: CASSQAGENYEQYF
cdr3_nt: TGTGCCAGCAGCCAAGCGGGAGAGAATTACGAGCAGTACTTC

d_call: .
v_call: TRBV19
j_call: TRBJ1-5
clone_size: .
cdr3_aa: CASSIGPLYSNQPQHF
cdr3_nt: TGTGCCAGTAGTATCGGTCCACTGTATAGCAATCAGCCCCAGCATTTT

d_call: .
v_call: TRBV7-6
j_call: TRBJ2-5
clone_size: .
cdr3_aa: CASRRQETQYF
cdr3_nt: TGTGCCAGCAGGCGGCAAGAGACCCAGTACTTC

d_call: TRBD1
v_call: TRBV28
j_call: TRBJ2-1
clone_size: .
cdr3_aa: CASSQFPLDRLNYEQFF
cdr3_nt: TGTGCCAGCAGCCAGTTCCCCCTGGACAGGTTAAACTATGAGCAGTTCTTC

d_call: .
v_call: TRBV7-2
j_call: TRBJ1-1
clone_size: .
cdr3_aa: CASSLVGVGARSTEAFF
cdr3_nt: TGTGCCAGCAGCTTAGTTGGTGTAGGGGCCAGGAGCACTGAAGCTTTCTTT

d_call: TRBD1
v_call: TRBV4-2
j_call: TRBJ1-6
clone_size: .
cdr3_aa: CASSQESTGRNSPLHF
cdr3_nt: TGTGCCAGCAGCCAAGAGTCGACAGGGAGGAATTCACCCCTCCACTTT

d_call: TRBD2
v_call: TRBV19
j_call: TRBJ2-7
clone_size: .
cdr3_aa: CATKREGLYEQYF
cdr3_nt: TGTGCCACCAAGCGGGAGGGCCTCTACGAGCAGTACTTC

d_call: .
v_call: TRBV25-1
j_call: TRBJ2-5
clone_size: .
cdr3_aa: CASSEWKGEETQYF
cdr3_nt: TGTGCCAGCAGTGAATGGAAGGGGGAAGAGACCCAGTACTTC

d_call: .
v_call: TRBV10-3
j_call: TRBJ1-1
clone_size: .
cdr3_aa: CAINQRRVDGTEAFF
cdr3_nt: TGTGCCATCAACCAAAGGAGGGTTGATGGCACTGAAGCTTTCTTT

d_call: .
v_call: TRBV27
j_call: TRBJ1-2
clone_size: .
cdr3_aa: CASSLQQGKRRGYTF
cdr3_nt: TGTGCCAGCAGTTTACAACAGGGAAAGCGTCGGGGCTACACCTTC

d_call: TRBD1
v_call: TRBV5-4
j_call: TRBJ1-1
clone_size: once
cdr3_aa: CASSLDGTGPEAFF
cdr3_nt: TGTGCCAGCAGCTTGGACGGGACAGGGCCTGAAGCTTTCTTT

d_call: .
v_call: TRBV7-8
j_call: TRBJ1-4
clone_size: .
cdr3_aa: CASSFRGASANEKLFF
cdr3_nt: TGTGCCAGCAGCTTTCGGGGGGCGTCAGCTAATGAAAAACTGTTTTTT

d_call: .
v_call: TRBV11-3
j_call: TRBJ1-1
clone_size: .
cdr3_aa: CASSPFAGAGFAEAFF
cdr3_nt: TGTGCCAGCAGCCCATTTGCGGGGGCGGGATTCGCTGAAGCTTTCTTT

d_call: .
v_call: TRBV9
j_call: TRBJ1-2
clone_size: .
cdr3_aa: CASLASPIMDRSNYGYTF
cdr3_nt: TGTGCCAGCCTAGCAAGCCCTATCATGGACAGAAGTAACTATGGCTACACCTTC

d_call: .
v_call: TRBV9
j_call: TRBJ2-5
clone_size: .
cdr3_aa: CASSVEGGQEGQYF
cdr3_nt: TGTGCCAGCAGCGTAGAGGGGGGGCAGGAGGGCCAGTACTTC

d_call: TRBD1
v_call: TRBV9
j_call: TRBJ1-2
clone_size: .
cdr3_aa: CASSVDLPGTGGEGYTF
cdr3_nt: TGTGCCAGCAGCGTAGATCTTCCCGGGACAGGGGGCGAAGGCTACACCTTC

d_call: .
v_call: TRBV11-2
j_call: TRBJ1-2
clone_size: .
cdr3_aa: CASSPQGQIFGYTF
cdr3_nt: TGTGCCAGCAGCCCCCAGGGGCAGATTTTCGGCTACACCTTC

d_call: TRBD2
v_call: TRBV6-5
j_call: TRBJ2-7
clone_size: .
cdr3_aa: CASSYVYGGSYEQYF
cdr3_nt: TGTGCCAGCAGTTACGTTTACGGCGGGAGCTACGAGCAGTACTTC

d_call: .
v_call: TRBV29-1
j_call: TRBJ2-2
clone_size: .
cdr3_aa: CSGKDPGGVGTGELFF
cdr3_nt: TGCAGCGGGAAGGATCCCGGGGGAGTTGGGACCGGGGAGCTGTTTTTT

d_call: TRBD2
v_call: TRBV11-1
j_call: TRBJ2-1
clone_size: .
cdr3_aa: CASSSPTRTSGRNYNEQFF
cdr3_nt: TGTGCCAGCAGCTCCCCGACAAGGACTAGCGGGAGGAATTACAATGAGCAGTTCTTC

d_call: .
v_call: TRBV2
j_call: TRBJ2-3
clone_size: .
cdr3_aa: CASSGFGSDITDTQYF
cdr3_nt: TGTGCCAGCAGTGGGTTCGGGTCGGACATCACAGATACGCAGTATTTT

d_call: .
v_call: TRBV27
j_call: TRBJ1-1
clone_size: once
cdr3_aa: CASSSPRGLYTEAFF
cdr3_nt: TGTGCCAGCAGTTCACCGCGGGGCTTATACACTGAAGCTTTCTTT

d_call: TRBD2
v_call: TRBV6-5
j_call: TRBJ2-1
clone_size: .
cdr3_aa: CASSLAGPNEQFF
cdr3_nt: TGTGCCAGCTCACTAGCGGGACCCAATGAGCAGTTCTTC

d_call: .
v_call: TRBV28
j_call: TRBJ1-1
clone_size: .
cdr3_aa: CASSLGGSPEAFF
cdr3_nt: TGTGCCAGCAGTTTAGGCGGGAGTCCTGAAGCTTTCTTT

d_call: .
v_call: TRBV19
j_call: TRBJ2-5
clone_size: .
cdr3_aa: CASSLQGDETQYF
cdr3_nt: TGTGCCAGTAGCTTACAGGGCGACGAGACCCAGTACTTC

d_call: .
v_call: TRBV9
j_call: TRBJ1-1
clone_size: .
cdr3_aa: CASSVANQNTEAFF
cdr3_nt: TGTGCCAGCAGCGTAGCTAACCAAAACACTGAAGCTTTCTTT

d_call: .
v_call: TRBV19
j_call: TRBJ1-2
clone_size: .
cdr3_aa: CASSITGRYGYTF
cdr3_nt: TGTGCCAGTAGTATTACAGGGCGGTATGGCTACACCTTC

d_call: .
v_call: TRBV6-5
j_call: TRBJ2-3
clone_size: .
cdr3_aa: CASSGGSGSPQYF
cdr3_nt: TGTGCCAGCAGTGGGGGGAGCGGTAGCCCGCAGTATTTT

d_call: TRBD2
v_call: TRBV27
j_call: TRBJ2-3
clone_size: .
cdr3_aa: CASSLLGEGRPDTQYF
cdr3_nt: TGTGCCAGCAGTTTGTTAGGGGAGGGCCGGCCAGATACGCAGTATTTT

d_call: .
v_call: TRBV27
j_call: TRBJ1-2
clone_size: .
cdr3_aa: CASSFSANYGYTF
cdr3_nt: TGTGCCAGCAGTTTCAGTGCTAACTATGGCTACACCTTC

d_call: .
v_call: TRBV2
j_call: TRBJ2-7
clone_size: .
cdr3_aa: CASSDPGLSSYEQYF
cdr3_nt: TGTGCCAGCAGTGACCCGGGACTGAGCTCCTACGAGCAGTACTTC

d_call: TRBD2
v_call: TRBV28
j_call: TRBJ2-3
clone_size: .
cdr3_aa: CASSPLVAGTSTDTQYF
cdr3_nt: TGTGCCAGCAGTCCACTGGTAGCGGGGACTAGCACAGATACGCAGTATTTT

d_call: .
v_call: TRBV7-3
j_call: TRBJ1-1
clone_size: .
cdr3_aa: CASSLKPLNTEAFF
cdr3_nt: TGTGCCAGCAGCTTAAAGCCTCTGAACACTGAAGCTTTCTTT

d_call: .
v_call: TRBV30
j_call: TRBJ1-2
clone_size: .
cdr3_aa: CAWSVIGAEGYTF
cdr3_nt: TGTGCCTGGAGTGTAATTGGGGCGGAAGGCTACACCTTC

d_call: TRBD1
v_call: TRBV28
j_call: TRBJ2-5
clone_size: .
cdr3_aa: CASSSRGPQETQYF
cdr3_nt: TGTGCCAGCAGTTCCAGGGGGCCCCAAGAGACCCAGTACTTC

d_call: .
v_call: TRBV19
j_call: TRBJ1-2
clone_size: .
cdr3_aa: CASRVYLAGGNGYTF
cdr3_nt: TGTGCCAGTAGAGTATATCTAGCGGGGGGGAATGGCTACACCTTC

d_call: TRBD2
v_call: TRBV27
j_call: TRBJ2-1
clone_size: .
cdr3_aa: CASSPLFGGGRANEQFF
cdr3_nt: TGTGCCAGCAGTCCCTTGTTTGGGGGCGGGAGGGCCAATGAGCAGTTCTTC

d_call: .
v_call: TRBV10-2
j_call: TRBJ2-1
clone_size: once
cdr3_aa: CASSSGTLAWFF
cdr3_nt: TGCGCCAGCAGCTCGGGGACACTTGCATGGTTCTTC